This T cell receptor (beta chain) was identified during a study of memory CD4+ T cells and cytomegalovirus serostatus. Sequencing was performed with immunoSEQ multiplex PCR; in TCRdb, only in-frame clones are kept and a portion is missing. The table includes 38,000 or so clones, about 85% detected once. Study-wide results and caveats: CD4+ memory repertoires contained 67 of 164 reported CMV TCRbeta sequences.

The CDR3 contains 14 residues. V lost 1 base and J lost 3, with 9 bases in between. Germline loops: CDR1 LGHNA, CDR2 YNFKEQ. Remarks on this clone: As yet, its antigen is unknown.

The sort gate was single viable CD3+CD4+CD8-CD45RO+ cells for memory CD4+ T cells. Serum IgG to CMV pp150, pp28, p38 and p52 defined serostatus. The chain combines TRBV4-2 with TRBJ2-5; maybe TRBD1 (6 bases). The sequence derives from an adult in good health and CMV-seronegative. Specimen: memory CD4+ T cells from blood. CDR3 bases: TGTGCCAGCAGCCAAGTGGACAGAAAAGAGACCCAGTACTTC. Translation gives CASSQVDRKETQYF.